These 16 T cell receptor beta chains share one sample of origin, sequenced in a study of response to subunit inactivated influenza vaccine. TCRdb processed the RT-PCR reads anew with MiXCR; each CDR3 protein has one entry. The sample lists about 650,000 distinct CDR3 sequences; 13% to 15% were seen once. Specimen: PBMCs from blood, collected less than 15 days before vaccination. The receptors here all came from a man aged 45-65 years who received an inactivated influenza vaccine.

This clonotype was recorded many times. The chain joins TRBV11-1 to TRBJ1-6; D not resolved. The CDR3 is 13 residues long. Germline V lookup: CDR1 SGHAT, CDR2 FQDESV (reference sequence). Trimming took off 3 bases at V and 6 bases at J, with 6 bases between the two ends. The CDR3 DNA sequence: TGTGCCAGCAGCTTCCAGAGTAATTCACCCCTCCACTTT. It yields the protein CASSFQSNSPLHF.

This clonotype has a count of ten or more. This sequence joins TRBV6-5 and TRBJ1-2; TRBD1 might be the D (6 bases). The CDR3 sequence is 15 residues long. Trimming stripped 5 bases from V and 1 base from J, with 14 bases between. Germline assignment: CDR1 MNHEY and CDR2 SVGAGI. For the CDR3, the DNA is TGTGCCAGCAGTCACACCGGGGGCAGTAACTATGGCTACACCTTC. Translating gives CASSHTGGSNYGYTF.

This clonotype showed up just a few times. This sequence joins TRBV6-2 or TRBV6-3 and TRBJ2-7; 9 nucleotides match TRBD1. Trimming removed 6 bases from V and 6 bases from J; junction bases left unmatched: 9. CDR1 and CDR2 (germline): MNHEY, SVGEGT. The CDR3 totals 14 residues. The CDR3 DNA is TGTGCCAGCAGACAACCGGGACAGGGAACCGAGCAGTACTTC. Protein sequence: CASRQPGQGTEQYF.

This clonotype has more than one count but fewer than ten. This sequence joins TRBV24-1 and TRBJ2-1; TRBD2 matches 10 bases. The CDR3 totals 15 residues. V was clipped by 9 bases and J by 3 bases; unmatched bases: 7. Germline V gives CDR1 KGHDR, CDR2 SFDVKD. The CDR3 bases are TGTGCCACCGGGGGAACTAGCGGGGTCTACAATGAGCAGTTCTTC. This codes for CATGGTSGVYNEQFF.

The chain links TRBV7-6 to TRBJ2-2, with 7 bases lining up with TRBD1. In germline, CDR1 is SGHVS, CDR2 FNYEAQ. CDR3 length: 16 amino acids. V was clipped by 5 bases and J by 0 bases; unmatched bases: 6. CDR3 sequence reads: CASSERQGTNTGELFF. CDR3 nucleotide sequence: TGTGCCAGCAGCGAACGACAGGGAACGAACACCGGGGAGCTGTTTTTT.

This sequence joins TRBV5-1 and TRBJ1-1; no clear D. V lost 4 bases to trimming and J lost 0 bases, with 10 bases between them. This CDR3 spans 14 amino acids. CDR1 SGHRS and CDR2 YFSETQ come from the germline V gene. In DNA form, the CDR3 reads TGCGCCAGCAGCACCGAAAGGATGAACACTGAAGCTTTCTTT. Its translation: CASSTERMNTEAFF.

The CDR3 sequence is CATSGAGGPNTQYF. The DNA for the CDR3 is TGTGCCACCAGCGGGGCCGGGGGCCCGAATACGCAGTATTTT. The chain uses TRBV15 and TRBJ2-3; TRBD1 or TRBD2 may be the D gene (6 bases each). The CDR3 spans 14 residues. V lost 5 bases and J 7 bases, leaving 16 bases between the germline ends. The germline V gene encodes CDR1 LNHNV and CDR2 YYDKDF (reference sequence). The full variable domain, completed using reference TRBV15 and TRBJ2-3, is DAMVIQNPRYQVTQFGKPVTLSCSQTLNHNVMYWYQQKSSQAPKLLFHYYDKDFNNEADTPDNFQSRRPNTSFCFLDIRSPGLGDTAMYLCATSGAGGPNTQYFGPGTRLTVL.

V is TRBV12-3 or TRBV12-4 and J is TRBJ2-3; 9 bases match TRBD1. This CDR3 has 16 residues. The junction had 10 bases not matched to a gene; V was cut back by 6 bases and J by 3 bases. The DNA for the CDR3 is TGTGCCAGCAGGTCCGGGACAGGGATCGGGACAGATACGCAGTATTTT. It yields the protein CASRSGTGIGTDTQYF.

The chain carries TRBV27 and TRBJ2-1; tentative D call: TRBD2 (6 bases). V lost 5 bases, J lost 4 bases, and 15 bases lay in between. The CDR3 spans 15 residues. CDR1 MNHEY and CDR2 SMNVEV come from the germline V gene (reference sequence). DNA for the CDR3: TGTGCCAGCAGTACAACGGGACTCAATTACAATGAGCAGTTCTTC. It is translated as CASSTTGLNYNEQFF.

This clonotype was detected only a few times. The chain is built from TRBV12-3 or TRBV12-4 and TRBJ1-6; D gene ambiguous. V was cut by 4 bases and J by 11 bases, with 9 bases left in between. The CDR3 is made up of 12 amino acids. The CDR3 DNA reads as TGTGCCAGCAGTTCCGGTCATACACCCCTCCACTTT. Translating it yields CASSSGHTPLHF.

Concerning this clonotype itself: As the CDR3 is not closed by the conserved phenylalanine or tryptophan, this likely results from a read error. The chain links TRBV5-1 to TRBJ2-7, with TRBD1 identical over 12 bases. Looked up from germline, CDR1 is SGHRS and CDR2 is YFSETQ. CDR3 length equals 15 residues. V gave up 3 bases and J gave up 2 bases; unmatched junction bases: 3. Here the CDR3 reads CASSYGTGGPYEQYY. The CDR3 nucleotides read TGCGCCAGCAGCTACGGGACAGGGGGCCCCTACGAGCAGTACTAC.

This clonotype was detected ten times or more. J is TRBJ1-2 and V is TRBV20-1; tentative D call: TRBD1 (5 bases). The germline CDR1 and CDR2 sequences are DFQATT and SNEGSKA (reference sequence). Deletions cut 5 bases from V and 4 bases from J, with 23 bases between. CDR3 size: 16 residues. The CDR3 protein is CSAQSMGGGSGYGYTF. Here the CDR3 DNA reads TGCAGTGCTCAGAGTATGGGGGGGGGATCGGGCTATGGCTACACCTTC.

Written as DNA, the CDR3 is TGTGCCAGCAGCCCCGGGGGGTGGAATCAGCCCCAGCATTTT. Protein: CASSPGGWNQPQHF. This rearrangement joins TRBV7-2 to TRBJ1-5; TRBD1 is a possible D gene (5 bases). This CDR3 contains 14 residues. Germline V lookup: CDR1 SGHTA, CDR2 FQGNSA. V lost 5 bases and J 4 bases, leaving 12 bases between the germline ends.

This CDR3 is CASYLDRAGELFF. Written as DNA, the CDR3 is TGTGCCAGCTACCTCGACAGGGCTGGGGAGCTGTTTTTT. The V gene is TRBV7-3, the J gene TRBJ2-2; 7 nucleotides align to TRBD1. Germline-derived CDR1 and CDR2 are SGHTA and FQGTGA. Trimming at V came to 8 bases and at J to 8 bases, leaving 8 bases not matched to a gene. The CDR3 has 13 residues.

This clonotype was found a few times. J is TRBJ1-3 and V is TRBV5-6; D gene uncertain. CDR1 and CDR2 from the germline V gene are SGHDT and YYEEEE. This CDR3 spans 11 amino acids. Trimming removed 1 base at V and 9 bases at J, with 5 bases between. CDR3 DNA: TGTGCCAGCAGCTTGACCGGCACCATATATTTT. Translating it yields CASSLTGTIYF.

This chain uses TRBV29-1 with TRBJ2-7, with D possibly matching TRBD1 (5 bases). V lost 4 bases to trimming and J lost 5 bases, with 15 bases between them. The CDR3 extends over 13 amino acids. From germline, CDR1 is SQVTM and CDR2 ANQGSEA. The CDR3 DNA reads as TGCAGCGTTGGGCAGAGCCTAGGGGACGAGCAGTACTTC. Its translation: CSVGQSLGDEQYF.